Listed here are 27 T cell receptor beta chains from one sample, sequenced in a study of T cell responses to AZD1222 COVID-19 vaccine. Repertoires were generated with immunoSEQ multiplex PCR, while TCRdb's copy carries only in-frame clones and drops some. The table includes roughly 30,000 clones, about nine tenths detected once. Sequences were derived from peripheral blood, sampled on day 0 of AZD1222 vaccination. The receptors derive from an adult in good health.

This chain joins TRBV28 and TRBJ1-2; D unresolved. There are 12 residues in the CDR3. V lost 6 bases to trimming and J lost 10 bases, with 15 bases between them. Germline loops: CDR1 MDHEN, CDR2 SYDVKM. CDR3 sequence: CASRYIGGVYTF. The CDR3 DNA reads as TGTGCCAGCAGGTATATCGGAGGCGTCTACACCTTC.

The chain has TRBV19 and TRBJ2-7; D is uncertain. V was cut by 2 bases and J by 3 bases, with 11 bases left in between. This CDR3 spans 14 amino acids. Germline V gene data show CDR1 as LNHDA and CDR2 as SQIVND (reference sequence). The CDR3 DNA reads as TGTGCCAGTAGTATACTCCTTGGGGTCTACGAGCAGTACTTC. Translating it yields CASSILLGVYEQYF.

The V gene is TRBV27, the J gene TRBJ2-1; 7 nucleotides align to TRBD2. The CDR3 consists of 16 residues. J lost 5 bases, V lost 0 bases, and 7 bases had no gene match. Germline V CDR1 and CDR2: MNHEY, SMNVEV (reference sequence). CDR3 amino acids: CASSLSRLAVHNEQFF. In DNA, the CDR3 is TGTGCCAGCAGTTTATCTCGCCTAGCGGTTCACAATGAGCAGTTCTTC.

The chain has TRBV29-1 and TRBJ2-7, with D maybe TRBD1 (5 bases). The CDR3 is 14 amino acids. The V gene's germline CDR1 is SQVTM and CDR2 ANQGSEA. V lost 3 bases and J 3 bases, leaving 15 bases between the germline ends. The DNA for the CDR3 is TGCAGCGTTGAGGCATCAGACAGTTACTACGAGCAGTACTTC. Amino acids: CSVEASDSYYEQYF.

V usage is TRBV29-1 and J usage is TRBJ1-1; D gene unclear. Germline V gene lookup returns CDR1 SQVTM and CDR2 ANQGSEA. V gave up 2 bases and J gave up 8 bases, with 9 bases separating them. There are 11 residues in the CDR3. The CDR3 region has the DNA TGCAGCGTTGAAAGAAACAGAGAAGCTTTCTTT. Amino acid sequence: CSVERNREAFF.

The chain carries TRBV5-1 and TRBJ2-2, with unresolved D. The CDR3 sequence is 14 residues long. The V and J ends lost 5 bases and 2 bases respectively, with 10 bases between them. Germline V gene data show CDR1 as SGHRS and CDR2 as YFSETQ. The CDR3 DNA reads TGCGCCAGCAGTCTGGGCTCTAACACCGGGGAGCTGTTTTTT. It encodes CASSLGSNTGELFF.

The chain has TRBV6-2 or TRBV6-3 and TRBJ2-7, with D hard to call. Per germline, CDR1 MNHEY and CDR2 SVGEGT. V gave up 5 bases and J gave up 2 bases, with 16 bases separating them. CDR3 length: 15 amino acids. The chain's CDR3 is CASSGEGQLPYEQYF. The CDR3 DNA reads TGTGCCAGCAGTGGAGAAGGGCAGCTTCCCTACGAGCAGTACTTC.

The rearrangement joins TRBV2 to TRBJ2-4; 9 bases match TRBD1. Germline CDR1 and CDR2: SNHLY and FYNNEI. Unmatched junction bases numbered 7, after V lost 1 base and J lost 3 bases. This CDR3 comprises 17 residues. The CDR3 sequence: CASSEGTGVVGKNIQYF. Here the CDR3 DNA reads TGTGCCAGCAGTGAAGGGACAGGGGTAGTTGGCAAAAACATTCAGTACTTC.

This chain uses TRBV19 with TRBJ2-4; D may match TRBD1 or TRBD2 (5 bases each). Looked up from germline, CDR1 is LNHDA and CDR2 is SQIVND (reference sequence). The V and J ends lost 3 bases and 0 bases respectively, with 24 bases between them. This CDR3 is 20 amino acids long. The CDR3 nucleotides read TGTGCCAGTAGTATGAGGGACGTCAACCAACTAAAACTAGCCAAAAACATTCAGTACTTC. Encoded protein: CASSMRDVNQLKLAKNIQYF. Full variable domain (remainder filled in from reference TRBV19 and TRBJ2-4): DGGITQSPKYLFRKEGQNVTLSCEQNLNHDAMYWYRQDPGQGLRLIYYSQIVNDFQKGDIAEGYSVSREKKESFPLTVTSAQKNPTAFYLCASSMRDVNQLKLAKNIQYFGAGTRLSVL.

The CDR3 DNA reads as TGCGCCAGCAGCTTGAACTTCCGCGAGCAGTACTTC. Translating gives CASSLNFREQYF. This chain connects TRBV5-1 to TRBJ2-7; D remains ambiguous. The CDR3 loop spans 12 amino acids. Trimming took off 1 base at V and 6 bases at J, with 8 bases between the two ends. Looked up from germline, CDR1 is SGHRS and CDR2 is YFSETQ.

This rearrangement joins TRBV23-1 to TRBJ2-5, with TRBD1 identical over 10 bases. TRBV23-1 is assigned to the ORF class and has an uncertain function. The V segment lost 0 bases and the J segment 2 bases; nucleotides outside the gene matches: 15. The CDR3 contains 20 residues. The DNA for the CDR3 is TGCGCCAGCAGTCAATCGGCAATGTGGGGGGAGGGACAGGGGCAAGAGACCCAGTACTTC. This encodes CASSQSAMWGEGQGQETQYF.

The chain uses TRBV5-5 and TRBJ1-2; a possible D gene is TRBD1 (6 bases). The CDR3 loop spans 14 amino acids. V lost 0 bases, J lost 7 bases, and 13 bases lay in between. Looked up from germline, CDR1 is SGHKS and CDR2 is YYEKEE (reference sequence). The CDR3 DNA is TGTGCCAGCAGCTTGGGGGCAGGGGCTGGTGGCTACACCTTC. It yields the protein CASSLGAGAGGYTF.

The rearrangement links TRBV5-1 to TRBJ2-5; the D gene is possibly TRBD2 (6 bases). With 4 bases removed from V and 1 base from J, the gap between germline ends came to 11 bases. This CDR3 has 14 amino acids. Germline assignment: CDR1 SGHRS and CDR2 YFSETQ. CDR3 sequence: CASSPGGAQETQYF. In DNA, the CDR3 is TGCGCCAGCAGCCCCGGAGGGGCCCAAGAGACCCAGTACTTC.

The chain joins TRBV10-1 to TRBJ2-2; the match to TRBD2 covers 8 bases. CDR1 is WNHNN and CDR2 is SYGVQD in the germline V gene (reference sequence). V lost 3 bases to trimming and J lost 6 bases; unmatched junction nucleotides: 6. The CDR3 runs to 15 residues. Here the CDR3 DNA reads TGCGCCAGCAGTGAAGTGCCTAGCGGGCCCGGGGAGCTGTTTTTT. This codes for CASSEVPSGPGELFF.

This chain uses TRBV23-1 with TRBJ2-1; D remains ambiguous. TRBV23-1 is recorded as an ORF, its role being uncertain. This CDR3 contains 16 residues. Trimming took 4 bases from V and 8 from J, leaving 21 bases between them. CDR3 sequence: CASSPPVIPLVDEQFF. The DNA of the CDR3 is TGCGCCAGCAGTCCACCAGTCATCCCCCTCGTGGATGAGCAGTTCTTC.

The rearrangement links TRBV28 to TRBJ1-2; no definite D call. V lost 6 bases, J lost 4 bases, and 12 bases lay in between. CDR3 length: 13 amino acids. Germline lookup yields CDR1 MDHEN and CDR2 SYDVKM. This CDR3 is CASSPGWGYGYTF. The CDR3 bases are TGTGCCAGCAGCCCCGGGTGGGGCTATGGCTACACCTTC.

This chain links TRBV7-2 with TRBJ1-2, with D possibly TRBD1 on 5 matching bases. Germline V gene data show CDR1 as SGHTA and CDR2 as FQGNSA. The CDR3 is 16 residues long. V lost 1 base to trimming and J lost 1 base, with 13 bases between them. As DNA, the CDR3 is TGTGCCAGCAGCTTAGGGGGGACGGGCCGTAACTATGGCTACACCTTC. Its translation is CASSLGGTGRNYGYTF.

The J gene is TRBJ2-1, the V gene TRBV7-9; 7 bases map to TRBD2. Germline trimming cut 1 base from V and 8 bases from J; bases unmatched to any gene: 8. This CDR3 is 15 amino acids long. Germline values: CDR1 SEHNR, CDR2 FQNEAQ (reference sequence). The CDR3 DNA follows: TGTGCCAGCAGCTTAGGGGCTAGCGGAGGGGATGAGCAGTTCTTC. This codes for CASSLGASGGDEQFF.

The chain uses TRBV4-1 and TRBJ2-3; 10 bases are shared with TRBD2. Germline V gene data show CDR1 as MGHRA and CDR2 as YSYEKL. CDR3 length equals 15 residues. V dropped 4 bases and J dropped 3; count of bases not matched to a gene: 4. CDR3 protein: CASSRGLAETDTQYF. In DNA form, the CDR3 reads TGCGCCAGCAGCCGCGGACTAGCGGAGACAGATACGCAGTATTTT.

The rearrangement links TRBV28 to TRBJ1-2; perhaps TRBD1 as D (6 bases). The CDR3 is 15 residues long. The germline V gene encodes CDR1 MDHEN and CDR2 SYDVKM. The ends were cut back, 3 bases at V and 3 bases at J, with 14 bases in the middle. The CDR3 here is CASSLVQGNHYGYTF. The CDR3 DNA reads TGTGCCAGCAGTTTGGTACAGGGAAATCACTATGGCTACACCTTC.

The chain combines TRBV7-2 with TRBJ2-7, with 13 nucleotides matching TRBD2. V shed 5 bases, J shed 3 bases, and the junction held 7 bases outside the gene matches. Germline V gives CDR1 SGHTA, CDR2 FQGNSA. CDR3 size: 16 residues. DNA for the CDR3: TGTGCCAGCAGCCATTGGACTAGCGGGAGTTTCTACGAGCAGTACTTC. It translates to CASSHWTSGSFYEQYF.

The chain is built from TRBV3-1 (or the pseudogene TRBV3-2) and TRBJ1-1, with a possible D match to TRBD1 (5 bases). CDR3 length equals 14 residues. Deletions cut 2 bases from V and 4 bases from J, with 11 bases between. The germline V gene has CDR1 LGHDT and CDR2 YNNKEL (reference sequence). The DNA for the CDR3 is TGTGCCAGCAGCCAATTCACAGGCAGCACTGAAGCTTTCTTT. It codes for CASSQFTGSTEAFF.

The chain couples TRBV29-1 to TRBJ2-3; D is uncertain. This CDR3 is 13 amino acids long. Germline V CDR1 and CDR2: SQVTM, ANQGSEA. Trimming left V 4 bases short and J 2 bases short, with 10 bases between. CDR3 sequence: CSVVTVHTDTQYF. CDR3 DNA sequence: TGCAGCGTTGTTACGGTCCACACAGATACGCAGTATTTT.

The genes are TRBV28 and TRBJ2-6; the D is unclear. This CDR3 has 16 residues. Deletions cut 5 bases from V and 0 bases from J, with 11 bases between. The germline gives CDR1 MDHEN, CDR2 SYDVKM. The CDR3 is CASSPGQTSGANVLTF. CDR3 DNA: TGTGCCAGCAGTCCCGGGCAAACCTCTGGGGCCAACGTCCTGACTTTC. The full variable domain, rest sourced from reference TRBV28 and TRBJ2-6, is DVKVTQSSRYLVKRTGEKVFLECVQDMDHENMFWYRQDPGLGLRLIYFSYDVKMKEKGDIPEGYSVSREKKERFSLILESASTNQTSMYLCASSPGQTSGANVLTFGAGSRLTVL.

V and J are TRBV11-1 and TRBJ1-5, with D uncertain. Germline V gives CDR1 SGHAT, CDR2 FQDESV (reference sequence). The V end was cut by 2 bases, the J end by 6 bases, with 14 bases between. This CDR3 spans 15 amino acids. CDR3 bases: TGTGCCAGCAGCTTATGGGCAAATTGTACTCAGCCCCAGCATTTT. The encoded protein is CASSLWANCTQPQHF.

J is TRBJ2-3 and V is TRBV24-1; 10 nucleotides match TRBD2. Looked up from germline, CDR1 is KGHDR and CDR2 is SFDVKD. V was clipped by 6 bases and J by 4 bases; unmatched bases: 9. This CDR3 comprises 16 residues. The CDR3 bases are TGTGCCACCAGTCCCCCTAGCGGGAGAGGTCCAGATACGCAGTATTTT. Translation gives CATSPPSGRGPDTQYF.

This clone was observed a handful of times. The chain couples TRBV6-2 or TRBV6-3 to TRBJ2-5, with 7 bases identical to TRBD1. V gave up 5 bases and J gave up 4 bases; unmatched junction bases: 1. Germline CDR1 is MNHEY and CDR2 is SVGEGT. The CDR3 has 12 residues. DNA of the CDR3: TGTGCCAGCAGTGGGACAGCAGAGACCCAGTACTTC. Translation gives CASSGTAETQYF.